The present T cell receptor beta chain was sequenced within a study of control samples from healthy donors and cancer patients. TCRdb's copy holds only in-frame clones and misses some; the assay was immunoSEQ multiplex PCR. This table has over 150,000 clones, nearly 96% appearing once. The length of the CDR3 is 14 residues. V was shortened by 5 bases and J by 1 base, with 8 bases between the two germline ends. The germline V gene encodes CDR1 SEHNR and CDR2 FQNEAQ (reference sequence). The V and J genes are TRBV7-9 and TRBJ2-2; D remains ambiguous. Material: blood. This clonotype originated in a woman aged 25 to 39 in good health. Here the CDR3 DNA reads TGTGCCAGCAGCCTCCGAAGGAACACCGGGGAGCTGTTTTTT. Its translation is CASSLRRNTGELFF.